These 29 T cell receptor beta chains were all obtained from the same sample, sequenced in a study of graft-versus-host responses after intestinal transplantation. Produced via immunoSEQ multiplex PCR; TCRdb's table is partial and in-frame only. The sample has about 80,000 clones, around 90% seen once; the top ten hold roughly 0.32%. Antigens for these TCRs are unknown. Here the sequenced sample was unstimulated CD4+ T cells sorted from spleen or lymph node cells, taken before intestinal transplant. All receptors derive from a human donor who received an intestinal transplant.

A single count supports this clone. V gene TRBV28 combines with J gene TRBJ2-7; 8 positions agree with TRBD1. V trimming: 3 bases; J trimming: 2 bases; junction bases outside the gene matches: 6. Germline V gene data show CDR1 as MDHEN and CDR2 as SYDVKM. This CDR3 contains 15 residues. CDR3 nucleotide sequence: TGTGCCAGCAGTTTTCTGGACAGGGAGACCTACGAGCAGTACTTC. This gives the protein CASSFLDRETYEQYF.

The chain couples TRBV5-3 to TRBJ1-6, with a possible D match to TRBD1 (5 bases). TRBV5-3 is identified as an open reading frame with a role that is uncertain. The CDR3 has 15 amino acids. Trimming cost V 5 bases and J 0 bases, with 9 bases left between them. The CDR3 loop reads CARRGESSYNSPLHF. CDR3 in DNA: TGTGCCAGAAGAGGGGAAAGCTCCTATAATTCACCCCTCCACTTT.

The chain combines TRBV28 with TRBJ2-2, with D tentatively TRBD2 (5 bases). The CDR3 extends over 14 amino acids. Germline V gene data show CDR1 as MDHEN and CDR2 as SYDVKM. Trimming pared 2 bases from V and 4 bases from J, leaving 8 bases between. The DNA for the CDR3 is TGTGCCAGCAGTTTAACCCGGGGCACCGGGGAGCTGTTTTTT. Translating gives CASSLTRGTGELFF.

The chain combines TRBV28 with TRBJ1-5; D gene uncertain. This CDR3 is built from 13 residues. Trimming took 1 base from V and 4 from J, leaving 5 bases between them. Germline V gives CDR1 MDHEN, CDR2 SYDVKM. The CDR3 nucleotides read TGTGCCAGCAGTTTATCGGGGAATCAGCCCCAGCATTTT. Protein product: CASSLSGNQPQHF.

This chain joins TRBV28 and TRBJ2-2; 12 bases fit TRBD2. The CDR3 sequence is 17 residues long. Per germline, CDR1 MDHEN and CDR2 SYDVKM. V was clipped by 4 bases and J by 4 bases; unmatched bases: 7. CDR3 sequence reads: CASSSTSGRMGTGELFF. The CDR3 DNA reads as TGTGCCAGCAGTTCGACTAGCGGGAGAATGGGCACCGGGGAGCTGTTTTTT.

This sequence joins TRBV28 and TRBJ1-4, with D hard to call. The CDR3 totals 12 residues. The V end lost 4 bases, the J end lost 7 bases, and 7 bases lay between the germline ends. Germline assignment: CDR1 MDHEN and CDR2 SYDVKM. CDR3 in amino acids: CASSSASEKLFF. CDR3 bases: TGTGCCAGCAGTTCCGCCAGTGAAAAACTGTTTTTT.

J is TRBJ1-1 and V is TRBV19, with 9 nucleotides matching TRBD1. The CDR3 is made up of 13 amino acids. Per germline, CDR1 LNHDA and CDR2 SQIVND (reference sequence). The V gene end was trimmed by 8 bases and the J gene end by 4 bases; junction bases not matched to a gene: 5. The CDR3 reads CASGGQGGTEAFF. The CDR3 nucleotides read TGTGCCAGTGGGGGACAGGGAGGCACTGAAGCTTTCTTT.

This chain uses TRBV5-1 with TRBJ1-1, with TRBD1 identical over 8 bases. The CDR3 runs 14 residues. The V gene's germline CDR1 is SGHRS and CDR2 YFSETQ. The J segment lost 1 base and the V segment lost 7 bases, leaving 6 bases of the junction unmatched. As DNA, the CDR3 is TGCGCCAGCTCCTACCAGGGGGCGAACACTGAAGCTTTCTTT. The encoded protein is CASSYQGANTEAFF.

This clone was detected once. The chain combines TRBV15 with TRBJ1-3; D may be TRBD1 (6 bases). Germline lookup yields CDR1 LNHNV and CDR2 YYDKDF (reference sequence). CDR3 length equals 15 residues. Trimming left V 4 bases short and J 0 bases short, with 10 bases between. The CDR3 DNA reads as TGTGCCACCAGCATTGACAGGTCCTCTGGAAACACCATATATTTT. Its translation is CATSIDRSSGNTIYF.

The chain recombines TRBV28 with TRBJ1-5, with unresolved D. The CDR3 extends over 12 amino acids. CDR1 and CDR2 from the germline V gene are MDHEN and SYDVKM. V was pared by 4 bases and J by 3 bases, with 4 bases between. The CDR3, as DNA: TGTGCCAGCAGTTCCCTCAATCAGCCCCAGCATTTT. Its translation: CASSSLNQPQHF.

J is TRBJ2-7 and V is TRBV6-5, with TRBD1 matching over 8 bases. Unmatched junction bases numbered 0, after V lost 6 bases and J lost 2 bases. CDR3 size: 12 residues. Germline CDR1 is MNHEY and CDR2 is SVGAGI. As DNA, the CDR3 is TGTGCCAGCAGACAGGGGGCCTACGAGCAGTACTTC. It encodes CASRQGAYEQYF.

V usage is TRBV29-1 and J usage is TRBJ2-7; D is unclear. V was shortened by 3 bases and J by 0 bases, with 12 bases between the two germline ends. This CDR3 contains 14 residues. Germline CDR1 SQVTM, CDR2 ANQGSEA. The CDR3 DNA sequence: TGCAGCGTTGACGGCGGCCCTAGCTCCTACGAGCAGTACTTC. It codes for CSVDGGPSSYEQYF.

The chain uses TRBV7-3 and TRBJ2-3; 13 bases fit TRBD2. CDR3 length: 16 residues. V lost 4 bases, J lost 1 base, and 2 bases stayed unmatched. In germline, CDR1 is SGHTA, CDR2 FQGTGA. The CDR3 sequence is CASSSGTSGGTDTQYF. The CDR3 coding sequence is TGTGCCAGCAGCTCAGGGACTAGCGGGGGCACAGATACGCAGTATTTT.

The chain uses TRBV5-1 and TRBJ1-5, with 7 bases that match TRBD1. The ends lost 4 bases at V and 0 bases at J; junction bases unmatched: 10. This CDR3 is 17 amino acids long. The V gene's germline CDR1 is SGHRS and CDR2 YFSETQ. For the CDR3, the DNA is TGCGCCAGCAGCCCGCTACCGACAGGGAGTAGCAATCAGCCCCAGCATTTT. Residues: CASSPLPTGSSNQPQHF.

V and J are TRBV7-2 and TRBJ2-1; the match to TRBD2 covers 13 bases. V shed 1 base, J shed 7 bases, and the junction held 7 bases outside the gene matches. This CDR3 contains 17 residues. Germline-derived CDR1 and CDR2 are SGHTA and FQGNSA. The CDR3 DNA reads TGTGCCAGCAGCTTAGTCCTACTAGCGGGAGGGCCGAATGAGCAGTTCTTC. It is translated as CASSLVLLAGGPNEQFF. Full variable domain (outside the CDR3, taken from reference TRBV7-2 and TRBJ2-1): GAGVSQSPSNKVTEKGKDVELRCDPISGHTALYWYRQSLGQGLEFLIYFQGNSAPDKSGLPSDRFSAERTGGSVSTLTIQRTQQEDSAVYLCASSLVLLAGGPNEQFFGPGTRLTVL.

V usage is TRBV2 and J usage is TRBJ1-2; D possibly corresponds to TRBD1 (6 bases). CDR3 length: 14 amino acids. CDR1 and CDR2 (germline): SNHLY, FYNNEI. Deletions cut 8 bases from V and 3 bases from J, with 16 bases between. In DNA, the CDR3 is TGTGCCAGCGGTGGAGGGGGGGCGTACTATGGCTACACCTTC. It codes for CASGGGGAYYGYTF.

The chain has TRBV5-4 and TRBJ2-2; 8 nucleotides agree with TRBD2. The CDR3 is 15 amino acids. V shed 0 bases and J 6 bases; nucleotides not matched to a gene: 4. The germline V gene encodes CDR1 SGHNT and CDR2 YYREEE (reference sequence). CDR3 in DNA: TGTGCCAGCAGCTTGGATCCGGGAGGGGCCGGGGAGCTGTTTTTT. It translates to CASSLDPGGAGELFF.

The CDR3 DNA reads TGTGCCAGCAGCTTAGCGGGGCTAGCGGGGGCCCTCTCCTACGAGCAGTACTTC. Its protein is CASSLAGLAGALSYEQYF. The rearrangement joins TRBV11-2 to TRBJ2-7; the match to TRBD2 covers 10 bases. The trim removed 1 base at V and 0 bases at J, leaving 9 bases unmatched. Germline CDR1 SGHAT, CDR2 FQNNGV. The CDR3 has 18 amino acids.

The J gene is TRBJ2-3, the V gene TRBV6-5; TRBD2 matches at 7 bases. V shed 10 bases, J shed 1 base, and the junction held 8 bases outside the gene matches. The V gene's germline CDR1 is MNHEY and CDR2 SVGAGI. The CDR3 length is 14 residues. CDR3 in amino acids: CATGVGGGTDTQYF. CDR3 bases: TGTGCCACTGGAGTGGGGGGGGGCACAGATACGCAGTATTTT.

This CDR3 is CASSLGLRADTQYF. Here the CDR3 DNA reads TGTGCCAGCAGCTTAGGGTTGAGGGCAGATACGCAGTATTTT. The rearrangement links TRBV7-9 to TRBJ2-3, with D maybe TRBD2 (5 bases). This CDR3 comprises 14 residues. Germline V lookup: CDR1 SEHNR, CDR2 FQNEAQ (reference sequence). The V and J ends lost 1 base and 4 bases respectively, with 9 bases between them.

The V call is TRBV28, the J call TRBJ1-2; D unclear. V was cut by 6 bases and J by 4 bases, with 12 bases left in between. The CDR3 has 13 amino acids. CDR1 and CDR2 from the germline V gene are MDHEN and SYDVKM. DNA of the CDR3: TGTGCCAGCAGGTTCGAAGGAGGCTATGGCTACACCTTC. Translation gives CASRFEGGYGYTF.

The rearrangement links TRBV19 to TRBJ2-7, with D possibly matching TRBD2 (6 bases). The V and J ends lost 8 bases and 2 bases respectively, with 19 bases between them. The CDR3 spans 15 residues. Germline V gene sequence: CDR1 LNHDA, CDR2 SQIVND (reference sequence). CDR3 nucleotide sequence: TGTGCCAGTGCGAAATCATCGGGAGAGGCCTACGAGCAGTACTTC. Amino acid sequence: CASAKSSGEAYEQYF.

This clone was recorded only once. For the CDR3, the DNA is TGCGCCAGCAGCTTGGATGAGGGATTCTATGGCTACACCTTC. Translating gives CASSLDEGFYGYTF. The rearrangement joins TRBV5-1 to TRBJ1-2; D is ambiguous. V lost 0 bases to trimming and J lost 4 bases, with 10 bases between them. Per germline, CDR1 SGHRS and CDR2 YFSETQ. This CDR3 has 14 residues.

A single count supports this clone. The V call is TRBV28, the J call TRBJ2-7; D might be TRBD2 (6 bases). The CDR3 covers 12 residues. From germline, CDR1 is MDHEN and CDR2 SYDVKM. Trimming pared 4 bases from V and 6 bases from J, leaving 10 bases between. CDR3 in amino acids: CASSYQGGEQYF. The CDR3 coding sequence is TGTGCCAGCAGTTACCAGGGAGGCGAGCAGTACTTC.

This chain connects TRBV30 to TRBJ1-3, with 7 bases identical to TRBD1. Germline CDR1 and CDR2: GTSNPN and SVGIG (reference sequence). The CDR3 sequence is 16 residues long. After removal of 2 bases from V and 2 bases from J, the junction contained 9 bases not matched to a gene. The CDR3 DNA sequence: TGTGCCTGGAGTAGGGTCGACAGGGCTACTGGAAACACCATATATTTT. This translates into CAWSRVDRATGNTIYF.

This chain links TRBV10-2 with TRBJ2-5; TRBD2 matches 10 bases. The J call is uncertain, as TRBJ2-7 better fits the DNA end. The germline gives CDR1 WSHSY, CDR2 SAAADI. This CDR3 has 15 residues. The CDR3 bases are TGCGCCAGCAGTGTACTAGCGGGGACGACCTACGAGCAGTACTTC. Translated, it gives CASSVLAGTTYEQYF.

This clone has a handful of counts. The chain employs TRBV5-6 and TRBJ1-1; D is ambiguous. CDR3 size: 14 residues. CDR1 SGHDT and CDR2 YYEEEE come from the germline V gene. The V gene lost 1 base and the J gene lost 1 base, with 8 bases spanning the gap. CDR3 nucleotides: TGTGCCAGCAGCTTGACCCTAACGAACACTGAAGCTTTCTTT. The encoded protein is CASSLTLTNTEAFF.

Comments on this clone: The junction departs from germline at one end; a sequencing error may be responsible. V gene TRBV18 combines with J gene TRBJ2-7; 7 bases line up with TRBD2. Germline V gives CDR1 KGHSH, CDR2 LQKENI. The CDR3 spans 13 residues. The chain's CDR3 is CASSLGEGHEQYF. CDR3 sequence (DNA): TGTGCCAGCTCACTGGGGGAGGGCCACGAACAGTACTTC.

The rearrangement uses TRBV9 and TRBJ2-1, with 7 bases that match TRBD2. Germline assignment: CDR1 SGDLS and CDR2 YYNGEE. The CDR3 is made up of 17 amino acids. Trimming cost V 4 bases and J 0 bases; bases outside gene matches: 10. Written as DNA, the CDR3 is TGTGCCAGCAGCCCATTCACGCGGGGGAGCTCCTACAATGAGCAGTTCTTC. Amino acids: CASSPFTRGSSYNEQFF.